This T cell receptor (beta chain) was sequenced for a study of T cell repertoires in aging, cancer and after chemotherapy. Multiplex touch-down PCR with TRB-A/B primers amplified rearranged V-D-J TRB sequences. MiXCR, applied by TCRdb to the multiplex PCR reads, yields one record per CDR3 protein. The sample lists about 12,000 distinct CDR3 sequences, roughly 31% occurring once. In this sample, this clonotype is medium-sized. As yet, its antigen is unknown. The CDR3 is made up of 13 amino acids. CDR1 is SGHAT and CDR2 is FQDESV in the germline V gene (reference sequence). Trimming removed 1 base from V and 4 bases from J, with 4 bases in between. Notes on the study in general: Median generation probability rose over the chemotherapy interval in each cancer cohort, suggesting rebound thymic output.

Amplification of TCR beta used genomic DNA extracted from peripheral blood. This receptor was obtained from a human donor in good health. The donor label of this sample is uncertain. Sequencing was carried out using blood. The chain uses TRBV11-1 and TRBJ2-2; no reliable D call. The CDR3 loop reads CASSLVGTGELFF. CDR3 coding DNA: TGTGCCAGCAGCTTAGTGGGCACCGGGGAGCTGTTTTTT.